The 10 T cell receptor beta chains given below trace back to one sample, sequenced in a study of OX40 agonist ivuxolimab in advanced cancers. The protocol was immunoSEQ multiplex PCR, while the TCRdb copy is restricted to in-frame clones and leaves out a portion. The sample comprises 35,000 to 50,000 clones, 85% to 90% of which are singletons, and about a fifth rests with the top ten. The material sequenced was CD4+ or CD8+ T cells sorted from blood, taken in a trial of the OX40 agonist ivuxolimab. These receptors all come from an adult with an advanced solid tumor such as melanoma, head and neck, liver or kidney cancer.

The J gene is TRBJ1-2, the V gene TRBV6-1; TRBD1 aligns across 7 bases. Germline trimming cut 4 bases from V and 6 bases from J; bases unmatched to any gene: 8. The CDR3 covers 14 residues. Germline V CDR1 and CDR2: MNHNS, SASEGT. CDR3 protein: CASSGRQGWDGYTF. The CDR3 DNA follows: TGTGCCAGCAGTGGTCGACAGGGATGGGATGGCTACACCTTC.

The chain joins TRBV4-1 to TRBJ2-2, with D perhaps matching TRBD1 or TRBD2 (6 bases each). The length of the CDR3 is 14 residues. Germline CDR1 MGHRA, CDR2 YSYEKL. V was pared by 5 bases and J by 3 bases, with 10 bases between. The CDR3: CASSWGADTGELFF. The CDR3 region has the DNA TGCGCCAGCAGCTGGGGGGCGGACACCGGGGAGCTGTTTTTT.

A few counts support this clone. The J gene is TRBJ1-6, the V gene TRBV4-3; TRBD1 matches 9 bases. Trimming took 6 bases from V and 7 from J; bases not matched to a gene: 4. There are 14 residues in the CDR3. In germline, CDR1 is LGHNA, CDR2 YSLEER. The CDR3 DNA follows: TGCGCCAGCAGAATGGACAGGGGAAATTCACCCCTCCACTTT. It yields the protein CASRMDRGNSPLHF.

V gene TRBV28 combines with J gene TRBJ1-3; no clear D gene. The germline gives CDR1 MDHEN, CDR2 SYDVKM. The V end lost 8 bases, the J end lost 0 bases, and 14 bases lay between the germline ends. The CDR3 spans 15 residues. This chain's CDR3 is CASSGPFFSGNTIYF. Here the CDR3 DNA reads TGTGCCAGCTCTGGGCCCTTCTTCTCTGGAAACACCATATATTTT. The variable domain in full, completed from reference TRBV28 and TRBJ1-3, reads DVKVTQSSRYLVKRTGEKVFLECVQDMDHENMFWYRQDPGLGLRLIYFSYDVKMKEKGDIPEGYSVSREKKERFSLILESASTNQTSMYLCASSGPFFSGNTIYFGEGSWLTVV.

The chain has TRBV5-8 and TRBJ2-1; TRBD2 matches at 10 bases. This CDR3 is built from 15 residues. V lost 2 bases, J lost 5 bases, and 4 bases stayed unmatched. The V gene's germline CDR1 is SGHTS and CDR2 YDEGEE. The chain's CDR3 is CASSFVAGGNNEQFF. The CDR3 DNA is TGTGCCAGCAGCTTCGTAGCGGGGGGAAACAATGAGCAGTTCTTC. The full variable domain, in which reference TRBV5-8 and TRBJ2-1 provide the parts outside the CDR3, is EAGVTQSPTHLIKTRGQQATLRCSPISGHTSVYWYQQALGLGLQFLLWYDEGEERNRGNFPPRFSGRQFPNYSSELNVNALELEDSALYLCASSFVAGGNNEQFFGPGTRLTVL.

The chain has TRBV9 and TRBJ1-2; 7 bases fit TRBD1. The V and J ends lost 3 bases and 2 bases, in that order; junction bases with no gene match: 4. The V gene's germline CDR1 is SGDLS and CDR2 YYNGEE. This CDR3 contains 14 residues. CDR3 residues: CASSDDRANYGYTF. The DNA for the CDR3 is TGTGCCAGCAGCGACGACAGGGCCAACTATGGCTACACCTTC.

The V and J genes are TRBV7-3 and TRBJ1-2; TRBD1 is a possible D gene (6 bases). CDR1 and CDR2 from the germline V gene are SGHTA and FQGTGA. The CDR3 sequence is 16 residues long. V was shortened by 4 bases and J by 0 bases, with 15 bases between the two germline ends. CDR3 nucleotides: TGTGCCAGCAGCTCGATGCCACAGGGACCTAACTATGGCTACACCTTC. Protein product: CASSSMPQGPNYGYTF. Combining the CDR3 with reference TRBV7-3 and TRBJ1-2 gives the whole variable domain GAGVSQTPSNKVTEKGKYVELRCDPISGHTALYWYRQSLGQGPEFLIYFQGTGAADDSGLPNDRFFAVRPEGSVSTLKIQRTERGDSAVYLCASSSMPQGPNYGYTFGSGTRLTVV.

The CDR3, as DNA: TGCGCCAGCAGCCATGTTCGGACAGGGGATGAAAAACTGTTTTTT. This encodes CASSHVRTGDEKLFF. V is TRBV4-3 and J is TRBJ1-4, with 9 bases aligning to TRBD1. The CDR3 has 15 amino acids. V gave up 3 bases and J gave up 6 bases; unmatched junction bases: 5. Germline lookup yields CDR1 LGHNA and CDR2 YSLEER.

V gene TRBV6-1 combines with J gene TRBJ2-7; 8 bases line up with TRBD1. CDR1 MNHNS and CDR2 SASEGT come from the germline V gene. V lost 6 bases to trimming and J lost 3 bases; unmatched junction nucleotides: 4. There are 13 residues in the CDR3. Here the CDR3 reads CASSPTGDYEQYV. CDR3 nucleotide sequence: TGTGCCAGCAGCCCGACAGGGGACTACGAGCAGTACGTC.

This clone showed up just a few times. The chain employs TRBV9 and TRBJ1-2; D gene ambiguous. The CDR3 is 14 residues long. The germline V and J ends were trimmed by 3 bases and 4 bases, with 13 bases remaining between them. Germline CDR1 reads SGDLS; CDR2 reads YYNGEE. CDR3 in DNA: TGTGCCAGCAGCGACTCCGCCCGATTCTATGGCTACACCTTC. It codes for CASSDSARFYGYTF.